A single T cell receptor (beta chain) is shown here with its context. These data belong to a study of blood T cell repertoires in COVID-19. Study overall: The study drew acute and convalescent COVID-19 samples from the United States, Italy and Spain. The analysed material was cDNA or gDNA that came from T cells, B-cell-depleted T cells, or PBMCs.

Original methodology: Reference gene primers were amplified, and this amplification served to estimate nucleated cell counts. TCRdb's copy holds only in-frame clones and misses some; the assay was immunoSEQ multiplex PCR. Clonal size and the V and J genes are those of that table, whereas D and trimming came from the DNA. The table shows around 77,000 clones, with approximately 85% occurring only once. CDR3 size: 14 residues. The junction had 5 bases not matched to a gene; V was cut back by 6 bases and J by 4 bases. Germline CDR1 MNHEY, CDR2 SVGEGT. The J gene is TRBJ1-2, the V gene TRBV6-2 or TRBV6-3, with 10 bases identical to TRBD1. The sample consisted of peripheral blood. This receptor was identified in a man older than 75 with acute or convalescent COVID-19. The CDR3 DNA follows: TGTGCCAGCAGCCTACGGACAGGGGGCTATGGCTACACCTTC. Its translation: CASSLRTGGYGYTF.